This entry features one TCR beta chain sequence. V lost 1 base and J lost 3; bases outside the gene matches: 6. The CDR3 has 15 amino acids. Germline V gene lookup returns CDR1 SGHVS and CDR2 FQNEAQ. The data belong to a study of technical replicates of blood from a few donors. Using immunoSEQ multiplex PCR, the repertoire was profiled, and TCRdb retains in-frame clones only, with some absent. The data contain about 100,000 clones, around 96% of them singletons. The source material was T cells isolated from PBMCs. This chain connects TRBV7-8 to TRBJ2-7; TRBD1 matches at 7 bases. The receptor was isolated from a human donor in good health. CDR3 nucleotides: TGTGCCAGCAGCTTAGGCCCCCAGGGGGTCTACGAGCAGTACTTC. This sequence encodes CASSLGPQGVYEQYF.